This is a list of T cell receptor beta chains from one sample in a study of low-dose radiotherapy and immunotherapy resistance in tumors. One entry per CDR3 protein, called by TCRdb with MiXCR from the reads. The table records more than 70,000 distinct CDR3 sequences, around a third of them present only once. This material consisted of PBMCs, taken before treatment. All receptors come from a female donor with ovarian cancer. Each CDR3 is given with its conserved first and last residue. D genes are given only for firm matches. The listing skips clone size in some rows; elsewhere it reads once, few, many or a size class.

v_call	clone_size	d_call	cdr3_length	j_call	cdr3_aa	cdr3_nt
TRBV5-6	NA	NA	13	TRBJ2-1	CASSLSSFDEQFF	TGTGCCAGCAGCTTGAGTTCGTTCGATGAGCAGTTCTTC
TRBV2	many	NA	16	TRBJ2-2	CASSAHRQVRTGELFF	TGTGCCAGCAGTGCCCATCGACAGGTGCGCACCGGGGAGCTGTTTTTT
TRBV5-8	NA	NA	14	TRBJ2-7	CASSLGAPTYEQYF	TGTGCCAGCAGCTTGGGGGCCCCCACTTACGAGCAGTACTTC
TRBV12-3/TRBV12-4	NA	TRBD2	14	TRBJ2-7	CASSVTSGSYEQYF	TGTGCCAGCAGTGTGACTAGCGGGAGTTACGAGCAGTACTTC
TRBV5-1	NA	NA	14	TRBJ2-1	CASSLEGPSNEQFF	TGCGCCAGCAGCTTGGAAGGGCCCAGCAATGAGCAGTTCTTC
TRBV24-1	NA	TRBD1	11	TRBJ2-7	CASRQGNEQYF	TGTGCCTCAAGACAGGGGAACGAGCAGTACTTC
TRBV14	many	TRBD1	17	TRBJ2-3	CASSPRQGARGTDTQYF	TGTGCCAGCAGCCCCCGACAGGGGGCTAGAGGCACAGATACGCAGTATTTT
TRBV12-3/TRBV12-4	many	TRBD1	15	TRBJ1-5	CASSLGDRYNQPQHF	TGTGCCAGCAGTTTAGGGGACAGGTACAATCAGCCCCAGCATTTT
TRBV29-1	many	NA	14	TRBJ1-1	CSDQTGAGRPGAFF	TGCAGCGACCAAACCGGGGCCGGACGGCCCGGAGCTTTCTTT
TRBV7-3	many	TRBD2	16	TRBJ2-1	CASSLRTSGGGNEQFF	TGTGCCAGCAGCTTAAGGACTAGCGGGGGGGGCAATGAGCAGTTCTTC
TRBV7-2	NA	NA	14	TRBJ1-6	CASSLGPEGSPLHF	TGTGCCAGCAGCTTAGGCCCAGAGGGGTCACCCCTCCACTTT
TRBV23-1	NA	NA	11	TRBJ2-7	CASRRQIGQYF	TGCGCCAGCAGGCGACAGATCGGGCAGTACTTC
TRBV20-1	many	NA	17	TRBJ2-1	CSARVFLGQRIYNEQFF	TGCAGTGCTAGAGTCTTTCTAGGACAGAGAATATACAATGAGCAGTTCTTC
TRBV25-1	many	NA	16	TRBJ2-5	CASSDISGTGQETQYF	TGTGCCAGCAGTGATATCTCCGGCACAGGGCAAGAGACCCAGTACTTC
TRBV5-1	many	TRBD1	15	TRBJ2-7	CASSPWTGSSYEQYF	TGCGCCAGCAGCCCTTGGACAGGGAGCTCCTACGAGCAGTACTTC
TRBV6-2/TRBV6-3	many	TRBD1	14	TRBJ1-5	CATRRTGGNQPQHF	TGTGCGACCAGAAGGACAGGAGGCAATCAGCCCCAGCATTTT
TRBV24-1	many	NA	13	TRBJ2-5	CATSDRGRETQYF	TGTGCCACCAGTGATAGGGGGAGGGAGACCCAGTACTTC
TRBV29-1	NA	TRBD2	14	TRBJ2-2	CSVRTSGRTGELFF	TGCAGCGTTCGAACTAGCGGGAGGACCGGGGAGCTGTTTTTT
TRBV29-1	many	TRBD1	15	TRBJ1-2	CSVAWGQGDFYGYTF	TGCAGCGTTGCTTGGGGACAGGGGGATTTCTATGGCTACACCTTC
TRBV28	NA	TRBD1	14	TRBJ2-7	CASSYGTGDYEQYF	TGTGCCAGCAGTTACGGGACAGGGGACTACGAGCAGTACTTC
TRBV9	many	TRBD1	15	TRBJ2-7	CASSVAGQGAVEQYF	TGTGCCAGCAGCGTAGCGGGACAGGGGGCTGTCGAGCAGTACTTC
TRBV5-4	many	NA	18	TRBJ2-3	CASSRTGSGTPSTDTQYF	TGCGCCAGCAGCCGGACGGGTTCCGGGACCCCCAGCACAGATACGCAGTATTTT
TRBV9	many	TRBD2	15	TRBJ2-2	CASSPRTSRAGELFF	TGTGCCAGCAGCCCCCGGACTAGCCGGGCCGGGGAGCTGTTTTTT
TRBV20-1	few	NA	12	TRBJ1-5	CSALYSNQPQHF	TGCAGTGCTCTATATAGCAATCAGCCCCAGCATTTT
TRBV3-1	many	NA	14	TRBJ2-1	CASSPQGWGNEQFF	TGTGCCAGCAGCCCCCAGGGTTGGGGCAATGAGCAGTTCTTC
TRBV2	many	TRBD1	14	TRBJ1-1	CASSADRARTEAFF	TGTGCCAGCAGCGCTGACAGGGCGAGAACTGAAGCTTTCTTT
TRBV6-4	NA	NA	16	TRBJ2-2	CASSDGPRGHTGEPFF	TGTGCCAGCAGTGACGGTCCCCGTGGACACACCGGGGAGCCGTTTTTT
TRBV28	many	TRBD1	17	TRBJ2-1	CASSFIEGARAYNEQFF	TGTGCCAGCAGTTTTATTGAGGGGGCGAGGGCCTACAATGAGCAGTTCTTC
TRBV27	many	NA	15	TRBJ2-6	CASSSQGNGANVLTF	TGTGCCAGCAGTTCACAGGGTAATGGGGCCAACGTCCTGACTTTC
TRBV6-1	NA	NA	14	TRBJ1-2	CASSELRGSDGYTF	TGTGCCAGCAGTGAATTGAGGGGGAGTGATGGCTACACCTTC
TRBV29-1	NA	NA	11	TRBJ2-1	CSVLSGNEQFF	TGCAGCGTTCTAAGCGGAAATGAGCAGTTCTTC
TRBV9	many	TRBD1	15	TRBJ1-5	CASSGQGTGNQPQHF	TGTGCCAGCAGCGGACAGGGGACAGGCAATCAGCCCCAGCATTTT
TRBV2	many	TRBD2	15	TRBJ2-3	CASSVTSGPTDTQYF	TGTGCCAGCAGTGTAACTAGCGGACCCACAGATACGCAGTATTTT
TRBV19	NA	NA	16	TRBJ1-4	CASSNWGTATNEKLFF	TGTGCCAGTAGTAACTGGGGGACTGCAACTAATGAAAAACTGTTTTTT
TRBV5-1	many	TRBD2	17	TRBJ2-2	CASSRAGGNWNTGELFF	TGCGCCAGCAGCCGGGCCGGGGGGAATTGGAACACCGGGGAGCTGTTTTTT
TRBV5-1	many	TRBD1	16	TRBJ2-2	CASSLGDRVFTGELFF	TGCGCCAGCAGCTTGGGGGACAGAGTGTTCACCGGGGAGCTGTTTTTT
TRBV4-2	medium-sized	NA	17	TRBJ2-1	CASSQGVGAGPVDEQFF	TGTGCCAGCAGCCAAGGCGTGGGGGCAGGGCCGGTGGATGAGCAGTTCTTC
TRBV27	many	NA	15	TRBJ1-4	CASSSPPGSNEKLFF	TGTGCCAGCAGTTCCCCCCCGGGGAGTAATGAAAAACTGTTTTTT
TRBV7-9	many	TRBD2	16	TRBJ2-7	CASSSSGTSGNHEQYF	TGTGCCAGCAGCAGTTCAGGGACTAGCGGGAATCACGAGCAGTACTTC
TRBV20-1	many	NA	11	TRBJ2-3	CSASSADTQYF	TGCAGTGCTAGCTCGGCAGATACGCAGTATTTT
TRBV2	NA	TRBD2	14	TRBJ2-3	CASSGTSGRGTQYF	TGTGCCAGCAGTGGAACTAGCGGGCGGGGTACGCAGTATTTT
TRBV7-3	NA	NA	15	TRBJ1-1	CASSLSGVGGTEAFF	TGTGCCAGCAGCTTATCAGGGGTAGGTGGCACTGAAGCTTTCTTT
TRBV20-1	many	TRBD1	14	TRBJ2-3	CSANGQGVQDTQYF	TGCAGTGCTAACGGACAGGGGGTACAAGATACGCAGTATTTT
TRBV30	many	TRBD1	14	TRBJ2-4	CAWGTGREVNIQYF	TGTGCCTGGGGGACAGGGAGGGAGGTAAACATTCAGTACTTC
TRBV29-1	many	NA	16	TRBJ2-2	CSAADSGGWVTGELFF	TGCAGCGCCGCTGATAGTGGGGGATGGGTCACCGGGGAGCTGTTTTTT
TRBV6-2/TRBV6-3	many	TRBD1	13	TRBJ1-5	CASRRQGRQPQHF	TGTGCCAGCAGAAGACAGGGGCGACAGCCCCAGCATTTT
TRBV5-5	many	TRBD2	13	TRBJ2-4	CASSLVRGGIQYF	TGTGCCAGCAGCTTGGTGCGGGGGGGCATTCAGTACTTC
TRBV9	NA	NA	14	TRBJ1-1	CASSVYPGGTEAFF	TGTGCCAGCAGCGTATACCCGGGGGGGACTGAAGCTTTCTTT
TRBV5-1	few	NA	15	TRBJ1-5	CASRPGTAGNQPQHF	TGCGCCAGCAGGCCCGGGACGGCGGGGAATCAGCCCCAGCATTTT
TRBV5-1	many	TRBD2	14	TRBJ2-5	CASDPSGRGETQYF	TGCGCCAGCGACCCCAGCGGGAGAGGCGAGACCCAGTACTTC
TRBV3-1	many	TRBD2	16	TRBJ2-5	CASSQPASGGRETQYF	TGTGCCAGCAGCCAACCAGCTAGCGGGGGTAGAGAGACCCAGTACTTC
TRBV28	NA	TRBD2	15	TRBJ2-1	CASVKASGTYNEQFF	TGTGCCAGCGTAAAGGCTAGCGGAACCTACAATGAGCAGTTCTTC
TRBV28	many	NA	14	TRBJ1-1	CASSLYRQSTEAFF	TGTGCCAGCAGTTTGTATAGGCAGTCCACTGAAGCTTTCTTT